The 30 T cell receptor beta chains presented below share a single source sample, sequenced in a study of blood T cell repertoires in COVID-19. TCRdb keeps only in-frame clones here, not all; method: immunoSEQ multiplex PCR. The profile shows about 120,000 clones, about 89% of them singletons. The sample comprised peripheral blood. These receptors all stem from a woman aged 65 to 85 with acute or convalescent COVID-19.

The V call is TRBV9, the J call TRBJ1-4; no clear D. The CDR3 is 13 residues long. Trimming removed 0 bases at V and 8 bases at J, with 8 bases between. Germline V gives CDR1 SGDLS, CDR2 YYNGEE. The CDR3 nucleotides are TGTGCCAGCAGCGTAGGAGGTTCAGAAAAACTGTTTTTT. Protein product: CASSVGGSEKLFF.

The chain carries TRBV7-9 and TRBJ1-1, with 11 bases lining up with TRBD1. The CDR3 runs to 15 residues. CDR1 is SEHNR and CDR2 is FQNEAQ in the germline V gene (reference sequence). J lost 4 bases, V lost 6 bases, and 7 bases had no gene match. In DNA, the CDR3 is TGTGCCAGCAGGAAAGGACAGGGGGCGGTCACTGAAGCTTTCTTT. It codes for CASRKGQGAVTEAFF.

Remarks on this clone: A read error may produce the germline difference seen at one junction end. The rearrangement uses TRBV28 and TRBJ2-4; D unclear. This CDR3 comprises 12 residues. The germline gives CDR1 MDHEN, CDR2 SYDVKM. This CDR3 is CASSFRVEYKHF. Written as DNA, the CDR3 is TGTGCCAGCAGTTTCCGGGTGGAGTACAAGCACTTC.

This clone came up once. J is TRBJ2-2 and V is TRBV5-1; perhaps TRBD2 as D (5 bases). V gave up 3 bases and J gave up 5 bases, with 14 bases separating them. Germline V gene sequence: CDR1 SGHRS, CDR2 YFSETQ. This CDR3 has 15 residues. CDR3 DNA sequence: TGCGCCAGCAGCTCATTATTTAGAGGGACCGGGGAGCTGTTTTTT. Protein product: CASSSLFRGTGELFF.

The J gene is TRBJ2-1, the V gene TRBV5-1; tentative D call: TRBD2 (7 bases). This CDR3 comprises 14 residues. Germline lookup yields CDR1 SGHRS and CDR2 YFSETQ. V was trimmed by 2 bases and J by 6 bases, leaving 12 bases between them. The CDR3 nucleotides are TGCGCCAGCAGCTTCCGGGGGGCAGGCAATGAGCAGTTCTTC. It yields the protein CASSFRGAGNEQFF. The variable domain in full, completed from reference TRBV5-1 and TRBJ2-1, reads KAGVTQTPRYLIKTRGQQVTLSCSPISGHRSVSWYQQTPGQGLQFLFEYFSETQRNKGNFPGRFSGRQFSNSRSEMNVSTLELGDSALYLCASSFRGAGNEQFFGPGTRLTVL.

The rearrangement links TRBV2 to TRBJ2-3; TRBD2 is a possible D gene (7 bases). The CDR3 has 13 amino acids. Trimming removed 6 bases from V and 14 bases from J, with 21 bases in between. The germline CDR1 and CDR2 sequences are SNHLY and FYNNEI. CDR3 nucleotide sequence: TGTGCCAGCAGCGGCCTATCGGGGGGCAAGTGGTATTTT. This gives the protein CASSGLSGGKWYF.

The chain employs TRBV10-1 and TRBJ2-1; TRBD2 aligns across 11 bases. Trimming at V came to 0 bases and at J to 5 bases, leaving 3 bases not matched to a gene. The germline V gene has CDR1 WNHNN and CDR2 SYGVQD (reference sequence). The CDR3 length is 16 residues. The CDR3 sequence: CASSESLAGGNNEQFF. CDR3 DNA: TGCGCCAGCAGTGAGTCGTTAGCGGGGGGGAACAATGAGCAGTTCTTC.

The chain links TRBV30 to TRBJ2-7; 8 bases map to TRBD1. The CDR3 has 13 residues. V shed 0 bases, J shed 2 bases, and the junction held 0 bases outside the gene matches. Germline CDR1 and CDR2: GTSNPN and SVGIG (reference sequence). CDR3 in DNA: TGTGCCTGGAGTGTGACAGGGGCCTACGAGCAGTACTTC. Translated, it gives CAWSVTGAYEQYF.

This chain joins TRBV2 and TRBJ2-5, with TRBD2 identical over 15 bases. Germline V gene lookup returns CDR1 SNHLY and CDR2 FYNNEI. CDR3 length equals 16 residues. After removal of 6 bases from V and 5 bases from J, the junction contained 7 bases not matched to a gene. The CDR3 loop is CASRRTSGGAGETQYF. The CDR3 nucleotides are TGTGCCAGCAGGAGGACTAGCGGGGGGGCCGGGGAGACCCAGTACTTC.

The chain joins TRBV7-9 to TRBJ2-3, with 7 bases aligning to TRBD2. CDR3 length: 17 residues. V lost 6 bases to trimming and J lost 2 bases; unmatched junction nucleotides: 14. Germline V gives CDR1 SEHNR, CDR2 FQNEAQ (reference sequence). The CDR3 reads CASSLGRGLEVTDTQYF. The CDR3 region has the DNA TGTGCCAGCAGTCTAGGGAGGGGATTGGAAGTCACAGATACGCAGTATTTT.

The chain joins TRBV19 to TRBJ1-1, with 10 bases fitting TRBD1. The germline CDR1 and CDR2 sequences are LNHDA and SQIVND (reference sequence). The CDR3 spans 14 residues. V trimming: 7 bases; J trimming: 2 bases; junction bases outside the gene matches: 4. CDR3 loop: CASTLTGGNTEAFF. The CDR3 region has the DNA TGTGCCAGTACCCTGACAGGGGGCAACACTGAAGCTTTCTTT.

The J gene is TRBJ2-2, the V gene TRBV29-1, with 10 bases matching TRBD2. V lost 4 bases and J lost 1; bases outside the gene matches: 9. The CDR3 contains 17 residues. CDR1 and CDR2 (germline): SQVTM, ANQGSEA. The CDR3: CSVGWIAGGLNTGELFF. In DNA form, the CDR3 reads TGCAGCGTTGGTTGGATAGCGGGGGGCCTGAACACCGGGGAGCTGTTTTTT.

Only a few counts were recorded for this clone. The chain uses TRBV19 and TRBJ1-5; the D gene is possibly TRBD1 (6 bases). V shed 2 bases and J shed 0 bases, with 8 bases lying between them. Germline V gene sequence: CDR1 LNHDA, CDR2 SQIVND (reference sequence). The CDR3 is 15 amino acids. The CDR3 coding sequence is TGTGCCAGTAGTATACAGGGGACTAGCAATCAGCCCCAGCATTTT. It is translated as CASSIQGTSNQPQHF.

This clone was observed a few times. The J gene is TRBJ1-5, the V gene TRBV5-1; D is possibly TRBD1 (5 bases). Trimming shortened V by 5 bases and J by 1 base, and 13 bases separated the two germline ends. Looked up from germline, CDR1 is SGHRS and CDR2 is YFSETQ. The CDR3 covers 15 residues. CDR3 nucleotides: TGCGCCAGCAGGGGGGGGACTGGGAGCAATCAGCCCCAGCATTTT. This codes for CASRGGTGSNQPQHF.

V usage is TRBV27 and J usage is TRBJ2-5; D might be TRBD2 (6 bases). Germline lookup yields CDR1 MNHEY and CDR2 SMNVEV (reference sequence). CDR3 length equals 15 residues. V lost 5 bases, J lost 1 base, and 14 bases lay in between. CDR3 nucleotide sequence: TGTGCCAGCAGTCTTGGGGGGAGTACCCAAGAGACCCAGTACTTC. Translating gives CASSLGGSTQETQYF.

In this sample, this clone turned up once. The V and J genes are TRBV3-1 (or the pseudogene TRBV3-2) and TRBJ2-1, with 13 bases that match TRBD2. J was trimmed by 0 bases and V by 3 bases; bases with no gene match: 8. The CDR3 covers 19 residues. CDR1 is LGHDT and CDR2 is YNNKEL in the germline V gene (reference sequence). The CDR3 reads CASSHTSGGAVSSYNEQFF. The DNA of the CDR3 is TGTGCCAGCAGCCATACTAGCGGGGGGGCGGTCAGCTCCTACAATGAGCAGTTCTTC.

The rearrangement links TRBV10-3 to TRBJ2-1; D might be TRBD1 (5 bases). The V gene lost 10 bases and the J gene lost 0 bases, with 13 bases spanning the gap. The CDR3 is 14 residues long. The V gene's germline CDR1 is ENHRY and CDR2 SYGVKD. The CDR3 sequence: CATQQAPSYNEQFF. The CDR3 DNA sequence: TGTGCCACTCAACAGGCCCCCTCCTACAATGAGCAGTTCTTC.

The CDR3 sequence is CASSQLLRRQGAGEQYF. The CDR3 DNA follows: TGCGCCAGCAGCCAACTACTGCGACGACAGGGGGCCGGCGAGCAGTACTTC. The genes are TRBV4-1 and TRBJ2-7; 10 nucleotides agree with TRBD1. Germline values: CDR1 MGHRA, CDR2 YSYEKL. The V segment lost 2 bases and the J segment 6 bases; nucleotides outside the gene matches: 13. This CDR3 is built from 17 residues.

V is TRBV29-1 and J is TRBJ2-7; 7 bases align to TRBD1. The ends lost 3 bases at V and 6 bases at J; junction bases unmatched: 11. Germline lookup yields CDR1 SQVTM and CDR2 ANQGSEA. The CDR3 contains 14 residues. The CDR3 protein is CSVDTGAALVEQYF. Written as DNA, the CDR3 is TGCAGCGTTGACACAGGGGCGGCTTTGGTCGAGCAGTACTTC.

This clone was picked up one time. The chain employs TRBV10-1 and TRBJ2-3, with 8 bases matching TRBD2. Trimming cost V 3 bases and J 6 bases; bases outside gene matches: 5. Germline CDR1 and CDR2: WNHNN and SYGVQD (reference sequence). This CDR3 spans 14 amino acids. The CDR3 DNA follows: TGCGCCAGCAGTGACGGGGGGGCCTCTGATACGCAGTATTTT. Its translation is CASSDGGASDTQYF.

This clone appeared a single time. V gene TRBV24-1 combines with J gene TRBJ2-1; 8 bases line up with TRBD1. Germline V lookup: CDR1 KGHDR, CDR2 SFDVKD. Trimming cost V 5 bases and J 1 base; bases outside gene matches: 6. The CDR3 is made up of 16 amino acids. CDR3 sequence (DNA): TGTGCCACCAGTGGGGAGCAGGGGGCATCCTACAATGAGCAGTTCTTC. The encoded protein is CATSGEQGASYNEQFF.

The chain has TRBV28 and TRBJ1-2; a possible D gene is TRBD1 (5 bases). The CDR3 has 12 residues. V lost 3 bases, J lost 4 bases, and 6 bases lay in between. Germline CDR1 reads MDHEN; CDR2 reads SYDVKM. The CDR3 DNA sequence: TGTGCCAGCAGTTTGGGGGGCTATGGCTACACCTTC. Translated: CASSLGGYGYTF.

CDR3 region: CASSELGGWDTEAFF. The CDR3 bases are TGTGCCAGCAGTGAACTTGGGGGGTGGGACACTGAAGCTTTCTTT. J is TRBJ1-1 and V is TRBV6-1, with a possible D match to TRBD1 (5 bases). Germline loops: CDR1 MNHNS, CDR2 SASEGT. The CDR3 runs to 15 residues. Trimming stripped 2 bases from V and 3 bases from J, with 13 bases between.

The chain links TRBV30 to TRBJ1-2; no definite D call. CDR1 and CDR2 from the germline V gene are GTSNPN and SVGIG (reference sequence). V was cut by 1 base and J by 4 bases, with 7 bases left in between. CDR3 length: 12 residues. The DNA for the CDR3 is TGTGCCTGGAGTGGCGGGTCCTATGGCTACACCTTC. Translation: CAWSGGSYGYTF. Full variable domain (outside the CDR3, taken from reference TRBV30 and TRBJ1-2): SQTIHQWPATLVQPVGSPLSLECTVEGTSNPNLYWYRQAAGRGLQLLFYSVGIGQISSEVPQNLSASRPQDRQFILSSKKLLLSDSGFYLCAWSGGSYGYTFGSGTRLTVV.

The chain joins TRBV9 to TRBJ1-3, with TRBD1 identical over 7 bases. Germline-derived CDR1 and CDR2 are SGDLS and YYNGEE. The CDR3 consists of 18 residues. The junction had 10 bases not matched to a gene; V was cut back by 0 bases and J by 1 base. CDR3: CASSVDRGPTNSGNTIYF. The CDR3 DNA reads TGTGCCAGCAGCGTAGATAGGGGGCCGACAAATTCTGGAAACACCATATATTTT.

The chain combines TRBV15 with TRBJ1-2, with 9 bases matching TRBD1. The length of the CDR3 is 15 residues. In germline, CDR1 is LNHNV, CDR2 YYDKDF (reference sequence). Trimming at V came to 3 bases and at J to 8 bases, leaving 10 bases not matched to a gene. CDR3 in DNA: TGTGCCACCAGCAGTGGTGTGACAGGGGGTAGGGGCTACACCTTC. This translates into CATSSGVTGGRGYTF.

J is TRBJ1-1 and V is TRBV4-1; the D gene is possibly TRBD1 (6 bases). The CDR3 runs 16 residues. Trimming cost V 1 base and J 0 bases, with 12 bases left between them. Per germline, CDR1 MGHRA and CDR2 YSYEKL. CDR3 bases: TGCGCCAGCAGCCAAGGCCCGGGACACTTGAACACTGAAGCTTTCTTT. It encodes CASSQGPGHLNTEAFF.

This chain uses TRBV23-1 with TRBJ1-3, with 7 nucleotides matching TRBD1. TRBV23-1 is identified as an open reading frame with a role that is uncertain. CDR3 length: 14 residues. Unmatched junction bases numbered 6, after V lost 6 bases and J lost 4 bases. For the CDR3, the DNA is TGCGCCAGCAGGCCGACAGGGACCGGAAACACCATATATTTT. Its translation is CASRPTGTGNTIYF.

The genes are TRBV9 and TRBJ1-2; possibly TRBD1 for D (5 bases). CDR3 length: 18 residues. Germline CDR1 and CDR2: SGDLS and YYNGEE. V gave up 0 bases and J gave up 6 bases, with 24 bases separating them. DNA for the CDR3: TGTGCCAGCAGCGTAGGGGCTTTGGGGGGACGAATTGAGGATGGCTACACCTTC. Amino acids: CASSVGALGGRIEDGYTF.

V gene TRBV24-1 combines with J gene TRBJ2-5; D gene unclear. Germline values: CDR1 KGHDR, CDR2 SFDVKD. The CDR3 is 12 amino acids. V lost 5 bases to trimming and J lost 4 bases, with 7 bases between them. As DNA, the CDR3 is TGTGCCACCAGTGTCACCGGAGAGACCCAGTACTTC. Translated: CATSVTGETQYF.